This section outlines one TCR beta chain sequence together with its context. Whoever was chosen for sequencing had shown CD8+CD57+ cell expansion by flow cytometry. This sample is drawn from a study of CD8+CD57+ T cells in acquired aplastic anemia. Both TCR beta VDJ combination and CDR3 sequence profiling were carried out. Genomic DNA was the template for this profiling. TCRdb passed the reads through MiXCR, listing each CDR3 protein once. This sample carries under 200,000 distinct CDR3 sequences, approximately 50% of them seen once, and the ten largest clones take 8.5% to 10%. This CDR3 is built from 15 residues. Trimming took off 4 bases at V and 5 bases at J, with 17 bases between the two ends. Germline V gene sequence: CDR1 KGHDR, CDR2 SFDVKD.

Sequencing input: sorted CD4+, CD8+, or CD8+CD57+ T cells (not recorded which) from PBMCs. The TCR was taken from a human donor with aplastic anemia. The gene calls are TRBV24-1 and TRBJ2-7; D unresolved. Written as DNA, the CDR3 is TGTGCCACCAGTGAACCGCGCCCAGAGTCCGACGAGCAGTACTTC. This sequence encodes CATSEPRPESDEQYF.